This T cell receptor beta chain was documented in a study of neurological immune-mediated disorders. This clonotype was detected a few times. As yet, its antigen is unknown. It was by 5'RACE with 10-nucleotide random UMIs that the cDNA was made. TCRdb re-derived calls from the 5' RACE reads in MiXCR, one entry per CDR3 protein. This table has 45,000 to 55,000 distinct CDR3 sequences, 4.5% to 7% appearing once. The CDR3 contains 13 residues. Trimming pared 4 bases from V and 1 base from J, leaving 8 bases between. Germline loops: CDR1 GTSNPN, CDR2 SVGIG (reference sequence). Study conclusions and caveats: Repertoires from 18 of 34 multiple sclerosis patients grouped phylogenetically into a related-CDR3 cluster, suggesting a possible signature. HTLV-1-associated myelopathy had the most TCR clonal expansion, and multiple sclerosis had the least, less than healthy controls. The study found no CDR3 amino acid sequences shared by expanded clones across subjects, suggesting private repertoires in all groups.

The TCR originated in a woman aged 18-29 years with multiple sclerosis. The chain joins TRBV30 to TRBJ1-5; D not resolved. The specimen sequenced was CD4+ T cells from blood. CDR3 residues: CAWKARSNQPQHF. The CDR3 DNA sequence: TGTGCCTGGAAGGCTCGAAGCAATCAGCCCCAGCATTTT. Looking up the rest from reference TRBV30 and TRBJ1-5 gives the full variable domain: SQTIHQWPATLVQPVGSPLSLECTVEGTSNPNLYWYRQAAGRGLQLLFYSVGIGQISSEVPQNLSASRPQDRQFILSSKKLLLSDSGFYLCAWKARSNQPQHFGDGTRLSIL.